This T cell receptor (beta chain) was recorded in a study of T cells after yellow fever vaccination. In TCRdb, the 5' RACE reads were re-called with MiXCR into one record per CDR3 protein. The sample shows about 320,000 distinct CDR3 sequences, 3.5% to 4.5% of them seen only once. This clonotype showed up many times. The CDR3 runs to 14 residues. Germline loops: CDR1 SEHNR, CDR2 FQNEAQ (reference sequence). The germline V and J ends were trimmed by 5 bases and 5 bases, with 15 bases remaining between them. The receptor was isolated from a young man who received the YFV17D yellow fever vaccine. The chain combines TRBV7-9 with TRBJ2-5; D uncertain. Material: PBMCs, obtained 15 days after the yellow fever booster vaccination. In nucleotides, the CDR3 is TGTGCCAGCAGCCTACGCAGTTCCCAGGAGACCCAGTACTTC. Its translation is CASSLRSSQETQYF. The complete variable domain, with remaining parts taken from reference TRBV7-9 and TRBJ2-5, reads DTGVSQNPRHKITKRGQNVTFRCDPISEHNRLYWYRQTLGQGPEFLTYFQNEAQLEKSRLLSDRFSAERPKGSFSTLEIQRTEQGDSAMYLCASSLRSSQETQYFGPGTRLLVL.